This T cell receptor (beta chain) was documented in a study of naive and memory T cell subsets. Regarding the study as a whole: In CD4 and CD8 cells, diversity dropped from naive through EMRA. There was no ground truth to check naive and memory subset results.

The length of the CDR3 is 16 residues. Germline CDR1 reads ENHRY; CDR2 reads SYGVKD. The V gene lost 0 bases and the J gene lost 0 bases, with 9 bases spanning the gap. Note on this clonotype: Its antigen remains unknown.

An equimolar mix of two oligonucleotides served as the beta constant-region primer for TRBC1 and TRBC2. TCRdb called the UMI-ligation and nested PCR reads again in MiXCR, with one record for every CDR3 protein. The sample lists under 150,000 distinct CDR3 sequences; 15% to 20% were seen once. What was sequenced was naive CD4+ T cells from blood. The gene calls are TRBV10-3 and TRBJ2-4; no firm D call. The TCR sequence derives from a human donor in good health. This CDR3 is CAISESPSLAKNIQYF. The CDR3 DNA reads TGTGCCATCAGTGAGTCCCCTTCGTTAGCCAAAAACATTCAGTACTTC.